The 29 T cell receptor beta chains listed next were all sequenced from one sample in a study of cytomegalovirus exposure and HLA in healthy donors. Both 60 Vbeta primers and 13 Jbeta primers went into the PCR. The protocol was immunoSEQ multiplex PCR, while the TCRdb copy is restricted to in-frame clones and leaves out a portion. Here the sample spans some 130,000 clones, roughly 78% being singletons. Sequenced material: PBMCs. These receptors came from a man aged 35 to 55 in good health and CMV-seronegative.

CDR3 coding DNA: TGTGCCAGCAGTTTATCGCCTGGGCCCAACACCTACGAGCAGTACTTC. Encoded protein: CASSLSPGPNTYEQYF. The chain recombines TRBV27 with TRBJ2-7; D not certain. CDR1 MNHEY and CDR2 SMNVEV come from the germline V gene (reference sequence). Trimming took 0 bases from V and 2 from J, leaving 14 bases between them. The CDR3 extends over 16 amino acids.

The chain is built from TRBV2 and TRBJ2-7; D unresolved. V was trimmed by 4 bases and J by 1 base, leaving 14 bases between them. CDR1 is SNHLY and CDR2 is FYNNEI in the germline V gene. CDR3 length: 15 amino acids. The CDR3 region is CASSGPGVRSYEQYF. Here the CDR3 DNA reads TGTGCCAGCAGTGGGCCAGGTGTACGATCCTACGAGCAGTACTTC. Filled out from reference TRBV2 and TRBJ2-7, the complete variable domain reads EPEVTQTPSHQVTQMGQEVILRCVPISNHLYFYWYRQILGQKVEFLVSFYNNEISEKSEIFDDQFSVERPDGSNFTLKIRSTKLEDSAMYFCASSGPGVRSYEQYFGPGTRLTVT.

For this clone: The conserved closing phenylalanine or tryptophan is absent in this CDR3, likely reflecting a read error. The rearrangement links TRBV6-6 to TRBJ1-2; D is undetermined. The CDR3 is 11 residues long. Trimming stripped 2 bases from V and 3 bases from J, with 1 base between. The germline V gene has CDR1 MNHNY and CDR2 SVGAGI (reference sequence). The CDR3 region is CASSYDYGYTV. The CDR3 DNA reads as TGTGCCAGCAGTTACGACTATGGCTACACCGTC.

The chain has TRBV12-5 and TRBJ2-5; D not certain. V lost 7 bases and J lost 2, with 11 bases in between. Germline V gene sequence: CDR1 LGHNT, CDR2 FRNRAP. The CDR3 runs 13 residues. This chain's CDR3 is CASAYSEQETQYF. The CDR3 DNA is TGTGCTAGTGCCTACAGTGAGCAAGAGACCCAGTACTTC.

The CDR3 sequence: CSVVSSYNEQFF. Here the CDR3 DNA reads TGCAGCGTTGTCTCTTCCTACAATGAGCAGTTCTTC. The gene calls are TRBV29-1 and TRBJ2-1; D unresolved. Germline lookup yields CDR1 SQVTM and CDR2 ANQGSEA. V dropped 4 bases and J dropped 1 base, with 5 bases sitting between them. The length of the CDR3 is 12 residues.

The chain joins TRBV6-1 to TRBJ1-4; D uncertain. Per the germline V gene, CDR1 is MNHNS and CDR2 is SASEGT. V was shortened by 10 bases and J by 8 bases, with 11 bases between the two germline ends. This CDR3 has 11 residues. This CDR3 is CATKPGEKLFF. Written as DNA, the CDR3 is TGTGCCACCAAACCCGGGGAAAAACTGTTTTTT.

This CDR3 is CASSLDSRQFYEQYF. The CDR3 coding sequence is TGCGCCAGCAGCCTCGACTCAAGACAGTTCTACGAGCAGTACTTC. The rearrangement links TRBV5-1 to TRBJ2-7; possibly TRBD1 for D (5 bases). Germline CDR1 is SGHRS and CDR2 is YFSETQ. This CDR3 region has 15 residues. Trimming removed 4 bases from V and 3 bases from J, with 17 bases in between. Supplemented by reference TRBV5-1 and TRBJ2-7, the full variable domain reads KAGVTQTPRYLIKTRGQQVTLSCSPISGHRSVSWYQQTPGQGLQFLFEYFSETQRNKGNFPGRFSGRQFSNSRSEMNVSTLELGDSALYLCASSLDSRQFYEQYFGPGTRLTVT.

CDR3 protein: CASRLAGGPRTEQFF. DNA of the CDR3: TGCGCCAGCAGGCTAGCGGGAGGGCCGCGGACCGAGCAGTTCTTC. The chain is built from TRBV5-1 and TRBJ2-1; TRBD2 matches at 12 bases. This CDR3 is built from 15 residues. Germline CDR1 SGHRS, CDR2 YFSETQ. V shed 5 bases and J 10 bases; nucleotides not matched to a gene: 10.

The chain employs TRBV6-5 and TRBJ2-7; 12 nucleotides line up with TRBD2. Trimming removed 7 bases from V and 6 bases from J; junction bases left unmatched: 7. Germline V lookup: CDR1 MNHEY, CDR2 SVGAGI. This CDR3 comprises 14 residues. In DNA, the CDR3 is TGTGCCAGCACTAGCGGGGGGGCTTTCGGCGAGCAGTACTTC. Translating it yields CASTSGGAFGEQYF.

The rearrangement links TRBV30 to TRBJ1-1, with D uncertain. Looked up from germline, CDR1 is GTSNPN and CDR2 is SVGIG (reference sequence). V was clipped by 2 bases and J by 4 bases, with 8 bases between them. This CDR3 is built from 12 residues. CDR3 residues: CAWSLGPTEAFF. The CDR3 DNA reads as TGTGCCTGGAGTCTGGGCCCCACTGAAGCTTTCTTT.

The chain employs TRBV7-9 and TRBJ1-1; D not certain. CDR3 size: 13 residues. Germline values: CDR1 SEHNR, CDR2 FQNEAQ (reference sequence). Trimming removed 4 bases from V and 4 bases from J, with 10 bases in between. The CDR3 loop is CASSSPVATEAFF. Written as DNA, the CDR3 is TGTGCCAGCAGCTCCCCCGTGGCCACTGAAGCTTTCTTT.

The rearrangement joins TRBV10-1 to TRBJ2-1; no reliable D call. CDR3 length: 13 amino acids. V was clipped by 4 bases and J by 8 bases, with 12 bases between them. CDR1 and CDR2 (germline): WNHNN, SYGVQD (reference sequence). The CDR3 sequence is CASSVAQWDEQFF. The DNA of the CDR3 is TGCGCCAGCAGTGTAGCCCAATGGGATGAGCAGTTCTTC.

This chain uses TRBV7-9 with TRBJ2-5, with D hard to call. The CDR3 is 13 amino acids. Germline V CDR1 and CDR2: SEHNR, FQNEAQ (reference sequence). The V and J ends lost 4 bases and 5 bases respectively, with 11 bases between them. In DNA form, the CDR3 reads TGTGCCAGCAGCTCCCCCCCTTCTGAGACCCAGTACTTC. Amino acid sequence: CASSSPPSETQYF.

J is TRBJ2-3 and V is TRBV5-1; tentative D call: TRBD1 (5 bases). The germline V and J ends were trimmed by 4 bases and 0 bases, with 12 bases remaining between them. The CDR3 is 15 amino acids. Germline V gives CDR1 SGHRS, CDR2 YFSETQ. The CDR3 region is CASSPRTFSTDTQYF. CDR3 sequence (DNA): TGCGCCAGCAGCCCACGGACATTTAGCACAGATACGCAGTATTTT. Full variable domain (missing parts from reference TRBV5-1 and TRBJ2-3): KAGVTQTPRYLIKTRGQQVTLSCSPISGHRSVSWYQQTPGQGLQFLFEYFSETQRNKGNFPGRFSGRQFSNSRSEMNVSTLELGDSALYLCASSPRTFSTDTQYFGPGTRLTVL.

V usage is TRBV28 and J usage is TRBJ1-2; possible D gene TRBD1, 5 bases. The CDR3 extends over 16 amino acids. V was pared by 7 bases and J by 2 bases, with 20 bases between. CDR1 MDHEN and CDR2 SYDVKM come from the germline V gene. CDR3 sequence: CASTTGGALLNYGYTF. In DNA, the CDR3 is TGTGCCAGCACCACTGGTGGGGCCCTATTGAACTATGGCTACACCTTC.

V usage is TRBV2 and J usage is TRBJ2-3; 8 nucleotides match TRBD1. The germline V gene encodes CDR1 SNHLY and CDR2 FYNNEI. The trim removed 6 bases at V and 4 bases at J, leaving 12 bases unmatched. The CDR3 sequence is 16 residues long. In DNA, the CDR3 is TGTGCCAGCAGGACACCGGACAGGGAAATCGCAGATACGCAGTATTTT. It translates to CASRTPDREIADTQYF.

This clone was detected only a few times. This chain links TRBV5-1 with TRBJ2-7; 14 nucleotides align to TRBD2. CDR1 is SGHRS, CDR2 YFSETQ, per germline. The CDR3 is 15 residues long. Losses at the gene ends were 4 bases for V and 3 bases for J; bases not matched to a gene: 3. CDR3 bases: TGCGCCAGCAGCCACGGACTAGCGGGAGGCTACGAGCAGTACTTC. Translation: CASSHGLAGGYEQYF.

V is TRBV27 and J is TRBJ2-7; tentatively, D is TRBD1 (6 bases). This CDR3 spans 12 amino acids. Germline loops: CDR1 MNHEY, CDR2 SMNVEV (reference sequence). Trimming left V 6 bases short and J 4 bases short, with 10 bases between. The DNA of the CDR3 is TGTGCCAGCAGAACACAGGGATACGAGCAGTACTTC. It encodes CASRTQGYEQYF.

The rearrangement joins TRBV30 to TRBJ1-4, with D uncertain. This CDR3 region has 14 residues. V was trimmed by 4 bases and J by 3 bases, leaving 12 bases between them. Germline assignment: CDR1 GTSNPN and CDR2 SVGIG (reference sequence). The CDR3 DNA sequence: TGTGCCTGGACCCCCGGGGTTTCTAATGAAAAACTGTTTTTT. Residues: CAWTPGVSNEKLFF.

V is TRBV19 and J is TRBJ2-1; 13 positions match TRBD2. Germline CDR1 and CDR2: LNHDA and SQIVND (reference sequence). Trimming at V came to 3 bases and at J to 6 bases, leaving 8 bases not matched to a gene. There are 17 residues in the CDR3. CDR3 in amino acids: CASSIPGLAGVFNEQFF. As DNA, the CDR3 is TGTGCCAGTAGTATCCCTGGACTAGCGGGAGTTTTCAATGAGCAGTTCTTC.

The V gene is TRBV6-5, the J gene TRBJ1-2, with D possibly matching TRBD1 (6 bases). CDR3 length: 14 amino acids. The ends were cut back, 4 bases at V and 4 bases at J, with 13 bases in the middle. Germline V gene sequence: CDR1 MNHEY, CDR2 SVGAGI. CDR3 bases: TGTGCCAGCAGTTCGGGACAAGAGAGCTATGGCTACACCTTC. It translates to CASSSGQESYGYTF.

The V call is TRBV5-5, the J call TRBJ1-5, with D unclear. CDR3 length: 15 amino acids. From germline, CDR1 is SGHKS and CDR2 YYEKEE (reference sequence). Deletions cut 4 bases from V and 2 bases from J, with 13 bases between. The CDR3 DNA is TGTGCCAGCAGCCTCGGATCGGGAGGCAATCAGCCCCAGCATTTT. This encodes CASSLGSGGNQPQHF.

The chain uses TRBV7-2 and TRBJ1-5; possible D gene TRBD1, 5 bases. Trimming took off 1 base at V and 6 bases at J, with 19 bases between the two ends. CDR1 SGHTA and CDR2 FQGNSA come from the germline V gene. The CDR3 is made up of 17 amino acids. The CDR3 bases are TGTGCCAGCAGCTTAGTCTCGGCGCAGGGAACCCCTCAGCCCCAGCATTTT. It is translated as CASSLVSAQGTPQPQHF.

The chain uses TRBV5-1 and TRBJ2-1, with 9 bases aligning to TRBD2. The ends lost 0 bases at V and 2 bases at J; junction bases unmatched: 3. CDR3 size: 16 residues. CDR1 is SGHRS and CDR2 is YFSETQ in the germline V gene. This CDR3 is CASSLALAGAYNEQFF. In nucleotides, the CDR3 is TGCGCCAGCAGCTTGGCTTTAGCGGGAGCCTACAATGAGCAGTTCTTC.

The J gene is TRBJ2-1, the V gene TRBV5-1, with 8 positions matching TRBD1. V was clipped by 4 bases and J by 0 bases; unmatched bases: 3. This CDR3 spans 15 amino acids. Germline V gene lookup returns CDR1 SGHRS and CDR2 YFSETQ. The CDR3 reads CASSVDRGSYNEQFF. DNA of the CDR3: TGCGCCAGCAGCGTCGACAGGGGCTCCTACAATGAGCAGTTCTTC.

The CDR3 nucleotides read TGTGCCAGCTCACCACCGTGGGGACTAGTGGCTGAGCAGTTCTTC. It is translated as CASSPPWGLVAEQFF. The genes are TRBV18 and TRBJ2-1, with 8 bases aligning to TRBD2. With 0 bases clipped from V and 9 bases from J, the junction kept 7 bases outside the gene matches. CDR3 size: 15 residues. The V gene's germline CDR1 is KGHSH and CDR2 LQKENI.

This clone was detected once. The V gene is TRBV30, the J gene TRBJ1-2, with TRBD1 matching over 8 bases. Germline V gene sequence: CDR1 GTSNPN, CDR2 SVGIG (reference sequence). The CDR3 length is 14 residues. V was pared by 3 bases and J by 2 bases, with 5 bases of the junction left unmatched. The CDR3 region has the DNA TGTGCCTGGAGACAGGGGGGACGGAACTATGGCTACACCTTC. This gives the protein CAWRQGGRNYGYTF.

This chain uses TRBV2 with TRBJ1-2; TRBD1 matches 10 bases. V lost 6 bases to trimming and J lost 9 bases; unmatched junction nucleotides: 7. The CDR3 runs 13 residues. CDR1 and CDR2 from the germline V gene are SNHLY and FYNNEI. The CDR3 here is CASRGTGVGSYTF. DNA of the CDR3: TGTGCCAGCAGGGGGACAGGGGTCGGGAGCTACACCTTC.

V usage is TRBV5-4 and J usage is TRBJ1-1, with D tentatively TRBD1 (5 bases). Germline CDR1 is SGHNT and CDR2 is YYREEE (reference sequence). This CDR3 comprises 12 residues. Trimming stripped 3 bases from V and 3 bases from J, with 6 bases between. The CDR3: CASSSQDTEAFF. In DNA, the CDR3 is TGTGCCAGCAGCTCACAGGACACTGAAGCTTTCTTT.